This T cell receptor (beta chain) is from a study of blood T cell repertoires in COVID-19. Looked up from germline, CDR1 is SGHAT and CDR2 is FQNNGV. This CDR3 is built from 18 residues. V trimming: 1 base; J trimming: 5 bases; junction bases outside the gene matches: 9. Here immunoSEQ multiplex PCR was the method, and the copy in TCRdb shows in-frame clones only, minus some. The data hold under 200,000 clones, with approximately 82% observed a single time. This chain uses TRBV11-2 with TRBJ2-5; TRBD2 aligns across 14 bases. The receptor was isolated from a man aged 55 to 70 who had recovered from COVID-19. Sequencing was performed on PBMCs or T cells enriched from blood (not recorded which). CDR3 region: CASSLVGLAGGSTETQYF. CDR3 nucleotide sequence: TGTGCCAGCAGCTTAGTTGGACTAGCGGGGGGTAGCACGGAGACCCAGTACTTC.